One and the same sample provided the 14 T cell receptor beta chains below, sequenced in a study of T cell clones after liver transplantation. The data were produced by immunoSEQ multiplex PCR, yet TCRdb's version contains in-frame clones alone and is incomplete. Of around 71,000 clones in the sample, 80% were seen once. This specimen was CD4+ T cells from blood, taken 12 months after liver transplant. These receptors were collected from a human patient who received a liver transplant. T cells may partly derive from the graft donor.

The chain is built from TRBV4-2 and TRBJ1-4; D perhaps matches TRBD1 (6 bases). CDR1 is LGHNA, CDR2 YNFKEQ, per germline. V was cut by 0 bases and J by 2 bases, with 16 bases left in between. The CDR3 contains 18 residues. This CDR3 is CASSQDPFKGDTNEKLFF. The CDR3 bases are TGTGCCAGCAGCCAAGATCCGTTTAAGGGGGACACTAATGAAAAACTGTTTTTT.

This chain uses TRBV6-1 with TRBJ2-3, with TRBD2 matching over 7 bases. This CDR3 has 12 residues. After removal of 7 bases from V and 7 bases from J, the junction contained 5 bases not matched to a gene. The germline gives CDR1 MNHNS, CDR2 SASEGT. CDR3: CASIGLVHTQYF. CDR3 sequence (DNA): TGTGCCAGCATCGGACTAGTGCATACGCAGTATTTT.

The V gene is TRBV5-4, the J gene TRBJ2-5; 14 positions match TRBD2. V lost 3 bases, J lost 1 base, and 2 bases stayed unmatched. The CDR3 is made up of 16 amino acids. Germline-derived CDR1 and CDR2 are SGHNT and YYREEE (reference sequence). CDR3 coding DNA: TGTGCCAGCAGCTCGGGACTAGCGGGAGCCCAAGAGACCCAGTACTTC. It is translated as CASSSGLAGAQETQYF.

The chain combines TRBV12-5 with TRBJ2-7; 7 nucleotides align to TRBD1. CDR3 length: 12 amino acids. Germline V gene lookup returns CDR1 LGHNT and CDR2 FRNRAP. With V trimmed by 5 bases and J by 3 bases, 1 base remained unmatched. The CDR3 region has the DNA TGTGCTAGTGGTCAGGGGGTCTACGAGCAGTACTTC. The encoded protein is CASGQGVYEQYF.

This clone was seen once. The chain recombines TRBV2 with TRBJ2-1; TRBD1 matches 10 bases. J lost 5 bases, V lost 4 bases, and 5 bases had no gene match. The CDR3 has 15 residues. Per the germline V gene, CDR1 is SNHLY and CDR2 is FYNNEI. The CDR3 sequence is CASSGRGTGDNEQFF. The CDR3 coding sequence is TGTGCCAGCAGTGGACGTGGGACAGGGGACAATGAGCAGTTCTTC. Complete variable domain (other parts from reference TRBV2 and TRBJ2-1): EPEVTQTPSHQVTQMGQEVILRCVPISNHLYFYWYRQILGQKVEFLVSFYNNEISEKSEIFDDQFSVERPDGSNFTLKIRSTKLEDSAMYFCASSGRGTGDNEQFFGPGTRLTVL.

CDR3 nucleotide sequence: TGTGCCAGCAGCCCGGACTTCACCTCCTACAATGAGCAGTTCTTC. Protein sequence: CASSPDFTSYNEQFF. J is TRBJ2-1 and V is TRBV7-2, with a possible D match to TRBD2 (5 bases). The germline V and J ends were trimmed by 5 bases and 0 bases, with 11 bases remaining between them. The CDR3 sequence is 15 residues long. Germline V gives CDR1 SGHTA, CDR2 FQGNSA.

V gene TRBV5-1 combines with J gene TRBJ2-3; possible D gene TRBD2, 5 bases. The germline V and J ends were trimmed by 5 bases and 1 base, with 5 bases remaining between them. CDR1 and CDR2 from the germline V gene are SGHRS and YFSETQ. The CDR3 extends over 12 amino acids. CDR3 coding DNA: TGCGCCAGCAGGCGGGGCACAGATACGCAGTATTTT. This encodes CASRRGTDTQYF.

This sequence joins TRBV5-1 and TRBJ2-7, with D perhaps being TRBD1 or TRBD2 (5 bases each). Germline values: CDR1 SGHRS, CDR2 YFSETQ. The CDR3 loop spans 16 amino acids. The germline V and J ends were trimmed by 4 bases and 0 bases, with 17 bases remaining between them. CDR3 residues: CASSGALSGSSYEQYF. CDR3 DNA: TGCGCCAGCAGCGGGGCCCTAAGCGGAAGCTCCTACGAGCAGTACTTC.

The chain joins TRBV7-9 to TRBJ2-7, with D uncertain. V lost 2 bases and J 8 bases, leaving 10 bases between the germline ends. From germline, CDR1 is SEHNR and CDR2 FQNEAQ (reference sequence). The CDR3 sequence is 12 residues long. DNA for the CDR3: TGTGCCAGCAGCTTAAACCCTCCGAAGCAGTACTTC. As protein: CASSLNPPKQYF.

This clone appeared a single time. The J gene is TRBJ1-1, the V gene TRBV28, with a weak D call TRBD1 (5 bases). The CDR3 is made up of 13 amino acids. Germline-derived CDR1 and CDR2 are MDHEN and SYDVKM. The ends were cut back, 2 bases at V and 4 bases at J, with 8 bases in the middle. The CDR3 spells CASSLLGATEAFF. CDR3 DNA sequence: TGTGCCAGCAGTTTACTTGGGGCCACTGAAGCTTTCTTT. Complete variable domain (other parts from reference TRBV28 and TRBJ1-1): DVKVTQSSRYLVKRTGEKVFLECVQDMDHENMFWYRQDPGLGLRLIYFSYDVKMKEKGDIPEGYSVSREKKERFSLILESASTNQTSMYLCASSLLGATEAFFGQGTRLTVV.

This chain joins TRBV27 and TRBJ2-1; the D gene is possibly TRBD2 (6 bases). The CDR3 sequence is 13 residues long. CDR1 and CDR2 (germline): MNHEY, SMNVEV (reference sequence). Between the trimmed V and J ends, which lost 7 bases and 5 bases, there was a span of 12 bases. CDR3 protein: CASKRREHNEQFF. DNA of the CDR3: TGTGCCAGCAAAAGACGGGAGCACAATGAGCAGTTCTTC.

The V and J genes are TRBV29-1 and TRBJ1-4; no reliable D call. V lost 5 bases and J lost 6, with 10 bases in between. CDR1 is SQVTM, CDR2 ANQGSEA, per germline. The length of the CDR3 is 12 residues. The CDR3 loop is CSVPSYDEKLFF. Here the CDR3 DNA reads TGCAGCGTTCCCTCGTATGATGAAAAACTGTTTTTT.

V and J are TRBV28 and TRBJ2-5; the D gene could be TRBD1 or TRBD2 (5 bases each). V dropped 5 bases and J dropped 3 bases, with 19 bases sitting between them. Germline CDR1 is MDHEN and CDR2 is SYDVKM. This CDR3 contains 16 residues. CDR3 in DNA: TGTGCCAGCAGTCCCCAGTCGGGACGTTCGGAAGAGACCCAGTACTTC. Protein: CASSPQSGRSEETQYF.

The rearrangement uses TRBV7-9 and TRBJ2-5; 10 bases match TRBD1. The V and J ends lost 1 base and 4 bases, in that order; junction bases with no gene match: 6. CDR3 length equals 16 residues. CDR1 is SEHNR, CDR2 FQNEAQ, per germline (reference sequence). The CDR3 sequence is CASSLGDRGLRETQYF. In nucleotides, the CDR3 is TGTGCCAGCAGCTTAGGGGACAGGGGATTGAGAGAGACCCAGTACTTC.